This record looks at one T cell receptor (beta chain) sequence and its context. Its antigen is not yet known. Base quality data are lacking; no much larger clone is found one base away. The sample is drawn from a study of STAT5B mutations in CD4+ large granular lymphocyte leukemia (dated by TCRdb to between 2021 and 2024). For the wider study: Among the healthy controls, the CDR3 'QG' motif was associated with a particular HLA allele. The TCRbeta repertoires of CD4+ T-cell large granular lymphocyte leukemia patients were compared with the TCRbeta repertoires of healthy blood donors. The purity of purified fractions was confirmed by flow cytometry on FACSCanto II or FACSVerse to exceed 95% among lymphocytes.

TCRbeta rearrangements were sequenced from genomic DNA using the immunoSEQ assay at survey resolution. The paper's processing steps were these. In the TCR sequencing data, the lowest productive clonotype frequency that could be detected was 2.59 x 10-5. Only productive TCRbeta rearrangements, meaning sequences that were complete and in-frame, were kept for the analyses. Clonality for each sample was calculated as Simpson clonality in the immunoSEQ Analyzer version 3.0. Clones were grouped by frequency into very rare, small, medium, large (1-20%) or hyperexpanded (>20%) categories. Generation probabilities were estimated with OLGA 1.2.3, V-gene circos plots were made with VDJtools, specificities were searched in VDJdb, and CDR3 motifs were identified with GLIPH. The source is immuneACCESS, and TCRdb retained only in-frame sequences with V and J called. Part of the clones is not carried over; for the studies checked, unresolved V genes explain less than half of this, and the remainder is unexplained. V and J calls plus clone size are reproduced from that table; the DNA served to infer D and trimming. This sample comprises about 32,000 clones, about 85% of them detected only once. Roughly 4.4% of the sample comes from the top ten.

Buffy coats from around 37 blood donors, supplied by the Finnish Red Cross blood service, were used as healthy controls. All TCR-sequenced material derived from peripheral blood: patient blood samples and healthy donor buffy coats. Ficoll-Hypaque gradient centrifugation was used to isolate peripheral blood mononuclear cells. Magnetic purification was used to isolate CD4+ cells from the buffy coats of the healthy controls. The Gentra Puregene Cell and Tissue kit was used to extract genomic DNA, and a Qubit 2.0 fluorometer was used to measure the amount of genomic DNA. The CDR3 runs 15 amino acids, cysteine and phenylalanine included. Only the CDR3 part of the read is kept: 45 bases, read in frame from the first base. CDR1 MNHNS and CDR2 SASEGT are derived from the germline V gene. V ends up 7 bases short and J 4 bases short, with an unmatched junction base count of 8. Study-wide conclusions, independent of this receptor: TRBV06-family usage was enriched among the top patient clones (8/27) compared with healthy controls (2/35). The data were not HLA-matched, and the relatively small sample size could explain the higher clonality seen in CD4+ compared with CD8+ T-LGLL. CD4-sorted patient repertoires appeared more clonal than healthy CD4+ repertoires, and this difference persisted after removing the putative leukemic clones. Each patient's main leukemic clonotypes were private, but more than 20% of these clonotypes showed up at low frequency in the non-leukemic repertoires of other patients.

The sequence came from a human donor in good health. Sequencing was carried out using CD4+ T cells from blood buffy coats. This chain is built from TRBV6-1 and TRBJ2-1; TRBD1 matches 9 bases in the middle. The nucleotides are TGTGCCAGCACAACTGACAGGGGGAATTACAATGAGCAGTTCTTC. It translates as CASTTDRGNYNEQFF.